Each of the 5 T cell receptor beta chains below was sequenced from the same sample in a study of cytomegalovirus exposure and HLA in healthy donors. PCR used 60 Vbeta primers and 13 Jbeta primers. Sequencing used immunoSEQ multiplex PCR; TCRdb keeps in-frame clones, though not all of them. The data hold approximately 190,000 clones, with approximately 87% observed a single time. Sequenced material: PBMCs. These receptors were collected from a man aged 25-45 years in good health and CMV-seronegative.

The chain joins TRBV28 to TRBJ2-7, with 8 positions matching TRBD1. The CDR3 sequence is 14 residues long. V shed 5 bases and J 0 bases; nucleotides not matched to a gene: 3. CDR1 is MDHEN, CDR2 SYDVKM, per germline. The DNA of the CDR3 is TGTGCCAGCAGTCCGACAGGGGACTCCTACGAGCAGTACTTC. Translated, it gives CASSPTGDSYEQYF. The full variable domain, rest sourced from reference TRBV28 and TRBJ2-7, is DVKVTQSSRYLVKRTGEKVFLECVQDMDHENMFWYRQDPGLGLRLIYFSYDVKMKEKGDIPEGYSVSREKKERFSLILESASTNQTSMYLCASSPTGDSYEQYFGPGTRLTVT.

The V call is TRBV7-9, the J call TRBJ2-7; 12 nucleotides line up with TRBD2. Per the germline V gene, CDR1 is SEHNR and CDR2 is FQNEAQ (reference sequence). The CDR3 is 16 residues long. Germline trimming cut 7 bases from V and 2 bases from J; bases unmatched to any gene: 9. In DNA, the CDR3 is TGTGCCAGCACGACCGGGACTAGCGGGTTAACCTACGAGCAGTACTTC. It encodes CASTTGTSGLTYEQYF.

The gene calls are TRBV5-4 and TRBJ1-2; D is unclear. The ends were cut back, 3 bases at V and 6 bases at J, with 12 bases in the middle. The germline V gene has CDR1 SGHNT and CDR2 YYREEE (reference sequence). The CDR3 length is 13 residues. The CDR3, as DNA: TGTGCCAGCAGCTCCCGGTTTTTCAATGGCTACACCTTC. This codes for CASSSRFFNGYTF. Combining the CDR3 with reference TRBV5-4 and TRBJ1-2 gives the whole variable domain ETGVTQSPTHLIKTRGQQVTLRCSSQSGHNTVSWYQQALGQGPQFIFQYYREEENGRGNFPPRFSGLQFPNYSSELNVNALELDDSALYLCASSSRFFNGYTFGSGTRLTVV.

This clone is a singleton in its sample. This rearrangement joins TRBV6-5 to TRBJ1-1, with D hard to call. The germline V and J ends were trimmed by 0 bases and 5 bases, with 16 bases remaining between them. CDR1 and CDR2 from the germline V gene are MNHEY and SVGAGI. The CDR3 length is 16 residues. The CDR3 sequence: CASSYSSRPKVTEAFF. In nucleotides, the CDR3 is TGTGCCAGCAGTTACTCGTCCAGGCCTAAGGTGACTGAAGCTTTCTTT.

In DNA form, the CDR3 reads TGTGCCAGCAGCTTGGACCCGGAGGGCAATCAGCCCCAGCATTTT. Encoded protein: CASSLDPEGNQPQHF. The V gene is TRBV5-4, the J gene TRBJ1-5; D is undetermined. Trimming pared 0 bases from V and 2 bases from J, leaving 9 bases between. Germline CDR1 and CDR2: SGHNT and YYREEE (reference sequence). The CDR3 covers 15 residues.